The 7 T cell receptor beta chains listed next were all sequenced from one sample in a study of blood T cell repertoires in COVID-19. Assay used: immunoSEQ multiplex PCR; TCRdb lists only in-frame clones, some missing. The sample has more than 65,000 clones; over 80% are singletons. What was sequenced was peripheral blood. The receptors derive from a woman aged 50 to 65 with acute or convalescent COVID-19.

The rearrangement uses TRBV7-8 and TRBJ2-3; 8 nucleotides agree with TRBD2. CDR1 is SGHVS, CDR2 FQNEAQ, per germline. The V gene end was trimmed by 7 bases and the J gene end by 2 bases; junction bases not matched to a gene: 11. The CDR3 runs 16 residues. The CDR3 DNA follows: TGTGCCAGCACCCACGCGGGGGGACGATCCACAGATACGCAGTATTTT. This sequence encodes CASTHAGGRSTDTQYF.

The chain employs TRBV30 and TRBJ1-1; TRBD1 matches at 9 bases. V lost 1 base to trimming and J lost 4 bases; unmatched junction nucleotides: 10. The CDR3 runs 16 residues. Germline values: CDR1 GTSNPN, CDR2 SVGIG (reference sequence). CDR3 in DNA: TGTGCCTGGAGTGGACCGAGGGACAGGGTGGCCACTGAAGCTTTCTTT. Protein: CAWSGPRDRVATEAFF.

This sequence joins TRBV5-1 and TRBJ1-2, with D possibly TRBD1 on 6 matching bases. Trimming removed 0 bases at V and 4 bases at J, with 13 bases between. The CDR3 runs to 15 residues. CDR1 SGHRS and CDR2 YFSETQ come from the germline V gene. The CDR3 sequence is CASSLEGTPRYGYTF. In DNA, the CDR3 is TGCGCCAGCAGCTTGGAGGGGACACCCCGCTATGGCTACACCTTC.

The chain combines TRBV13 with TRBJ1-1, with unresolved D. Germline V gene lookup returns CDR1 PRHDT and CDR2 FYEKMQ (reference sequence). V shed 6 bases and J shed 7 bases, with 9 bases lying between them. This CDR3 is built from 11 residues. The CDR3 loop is CASRRGGEAFF. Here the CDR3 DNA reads TGTGCCAGCAGGCGGGGTGGTGAAGCTTTCTTT.

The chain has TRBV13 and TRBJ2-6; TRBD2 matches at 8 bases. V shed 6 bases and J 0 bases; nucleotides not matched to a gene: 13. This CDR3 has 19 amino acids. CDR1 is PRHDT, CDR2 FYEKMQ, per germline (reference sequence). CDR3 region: CASRIWGSGITSGANVLTF. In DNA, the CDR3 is TGTGCCAGCAGAATATGGGGTAGCGGGATAACCTCTGGGGCCAACGTCCTGACTTTC.

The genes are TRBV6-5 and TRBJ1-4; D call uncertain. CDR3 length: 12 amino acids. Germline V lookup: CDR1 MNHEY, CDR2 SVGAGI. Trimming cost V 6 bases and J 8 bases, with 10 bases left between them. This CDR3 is CASSHNREKLFF. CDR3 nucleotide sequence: TGTGCCAGCAGCCACAATCGCGAAAAACTGTTTTTT.

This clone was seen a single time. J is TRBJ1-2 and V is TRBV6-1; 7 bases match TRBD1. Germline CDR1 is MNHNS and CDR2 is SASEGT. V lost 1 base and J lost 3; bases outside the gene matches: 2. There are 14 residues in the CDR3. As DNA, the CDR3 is TGTGCCAGCAGTGAAGGGACAGGCGACTATGGCTACACCTTC. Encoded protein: CASSEGTGDYGYTF.